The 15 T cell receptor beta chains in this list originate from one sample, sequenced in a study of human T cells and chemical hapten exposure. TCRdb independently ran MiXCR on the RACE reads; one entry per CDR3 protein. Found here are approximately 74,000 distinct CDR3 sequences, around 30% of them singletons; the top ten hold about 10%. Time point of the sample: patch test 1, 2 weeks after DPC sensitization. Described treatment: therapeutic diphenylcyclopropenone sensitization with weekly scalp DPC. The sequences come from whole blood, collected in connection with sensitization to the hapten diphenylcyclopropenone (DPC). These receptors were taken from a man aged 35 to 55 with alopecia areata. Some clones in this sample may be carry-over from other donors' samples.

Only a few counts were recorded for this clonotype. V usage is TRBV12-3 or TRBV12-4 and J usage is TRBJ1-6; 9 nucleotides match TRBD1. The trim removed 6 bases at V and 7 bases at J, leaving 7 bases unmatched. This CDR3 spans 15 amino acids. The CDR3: CASSSRQGGNSPLHF. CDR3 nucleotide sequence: TGTGCCAGCAGCTCAAGACAGGGGGGGAATTCACCCCTCCACTTT.

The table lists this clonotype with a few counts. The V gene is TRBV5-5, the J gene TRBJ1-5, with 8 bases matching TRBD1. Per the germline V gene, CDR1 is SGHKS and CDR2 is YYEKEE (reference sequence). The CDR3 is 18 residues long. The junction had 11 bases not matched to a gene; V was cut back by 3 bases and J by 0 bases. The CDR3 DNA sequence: TGTGCCAGCAGCTCTACCGGGACAGGCAGTTATAGCAATCAGCCCCAGCATTTT. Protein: CASSSTGTGSYSNQPQHF.

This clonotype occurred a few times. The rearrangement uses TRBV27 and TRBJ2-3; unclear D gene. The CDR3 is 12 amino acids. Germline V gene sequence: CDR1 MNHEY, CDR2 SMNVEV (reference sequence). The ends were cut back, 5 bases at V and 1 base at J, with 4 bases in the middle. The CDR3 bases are TGTGCCAGCAGTCCCCGCACAGATACGCAGTATTTT. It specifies CASSPRTDTQYF.

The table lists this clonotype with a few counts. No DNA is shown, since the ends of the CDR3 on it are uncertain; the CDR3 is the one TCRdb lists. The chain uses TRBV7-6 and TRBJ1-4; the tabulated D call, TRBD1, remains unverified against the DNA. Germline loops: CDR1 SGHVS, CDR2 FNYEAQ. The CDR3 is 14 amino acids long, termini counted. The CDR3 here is CASSFGPGNEKLFF.

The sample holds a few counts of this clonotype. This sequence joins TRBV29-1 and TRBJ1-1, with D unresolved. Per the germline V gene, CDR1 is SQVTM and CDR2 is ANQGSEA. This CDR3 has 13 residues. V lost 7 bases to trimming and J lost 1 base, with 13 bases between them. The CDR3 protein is CSALLKPNTEAFF. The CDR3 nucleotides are TGCAGCGCCCTGTTGAAACCGAACACTGAAGCTTTCTTT.

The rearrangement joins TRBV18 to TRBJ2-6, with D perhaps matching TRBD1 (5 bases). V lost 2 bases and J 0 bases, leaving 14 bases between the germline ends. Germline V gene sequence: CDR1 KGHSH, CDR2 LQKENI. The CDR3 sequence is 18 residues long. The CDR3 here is CASSPSAGLFSGANVLTF. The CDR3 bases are TGTGCCAGCTCACCATCGGCAGGGCTTTTCTCTGGGGCCAACGTCCTGACTTTC.

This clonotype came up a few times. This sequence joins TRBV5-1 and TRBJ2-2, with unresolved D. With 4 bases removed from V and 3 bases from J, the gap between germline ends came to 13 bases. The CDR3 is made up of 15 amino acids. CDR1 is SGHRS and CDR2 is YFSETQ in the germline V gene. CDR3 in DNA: TGCGCCAGCAGCACGATGGGTCCCGACACCGGGGAGCTGTTTTTT. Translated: CASSTMGPDTGELFF.

The CDR3 nucleotides are TGTGCCAGCAGTTTAGGCCCCGGGAGAGGTGGCTACACCTTC. It codes for CASSLGPGRGGYTF. This chain uses TRBV12-3 or TRBV12-4 with TRBJ1-2, with D unclear. This CDR3 contains 14 residues. V lost 1 base and J 7 bases, leaving 13 bases between the germline ends.

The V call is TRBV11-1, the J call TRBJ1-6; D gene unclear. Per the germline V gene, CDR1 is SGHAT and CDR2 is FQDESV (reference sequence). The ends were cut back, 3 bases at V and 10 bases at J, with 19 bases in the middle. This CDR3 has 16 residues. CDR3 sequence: CASSLDPPSMRSPLHF. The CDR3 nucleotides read TGTGCCAGCAGCTTGGACCCCCCCTCCATGCGATCACCCCTCCACTTT.

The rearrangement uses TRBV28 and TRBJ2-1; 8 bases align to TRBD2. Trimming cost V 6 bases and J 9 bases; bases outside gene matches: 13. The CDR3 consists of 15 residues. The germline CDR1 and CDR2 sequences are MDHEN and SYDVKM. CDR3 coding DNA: TGTGCCAGCAGAGAACTAGCGGCCTTATATAGTGAGCAGTTCTTC. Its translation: CASRELAALYSEQFF. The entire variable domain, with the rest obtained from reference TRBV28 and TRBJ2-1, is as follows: DVKVTQSSRYLVKRTGEKVFLECVQDMDHENMFWYRQDPGLGLRLIYFSYDVKMKEKGDIPEGYSVSREKKERFSLILESASTNQTSMYLCASRELAALYSEQFFGPGTRLTVL.

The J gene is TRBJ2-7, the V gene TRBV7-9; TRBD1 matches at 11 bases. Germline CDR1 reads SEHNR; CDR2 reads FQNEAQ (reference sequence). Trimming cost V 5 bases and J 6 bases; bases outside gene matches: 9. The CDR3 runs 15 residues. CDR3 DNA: TGTGCCAGCAGCCCCACAGGGACAGGGGGGAGCGAGCAGTACTTC. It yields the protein CASSPTGTGGSEQYF.

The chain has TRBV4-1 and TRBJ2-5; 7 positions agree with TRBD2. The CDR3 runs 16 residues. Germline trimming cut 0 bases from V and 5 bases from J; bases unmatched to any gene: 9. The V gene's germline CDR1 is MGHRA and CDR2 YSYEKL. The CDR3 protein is CASSQELAGVSETQYF. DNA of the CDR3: TGCGCCAGCAGCCAAGAATTGGCGGGAGTCTCGGAGACCCAGTACTTC.

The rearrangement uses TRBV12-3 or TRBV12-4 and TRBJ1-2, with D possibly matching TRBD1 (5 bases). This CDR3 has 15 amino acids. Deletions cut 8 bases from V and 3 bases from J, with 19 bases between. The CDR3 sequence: CASARGGLRDYGYTF. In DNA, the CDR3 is TGTGCCAGCGCCCGGGGCGGGCTCCGGGACTATGGCTACACCTTC.

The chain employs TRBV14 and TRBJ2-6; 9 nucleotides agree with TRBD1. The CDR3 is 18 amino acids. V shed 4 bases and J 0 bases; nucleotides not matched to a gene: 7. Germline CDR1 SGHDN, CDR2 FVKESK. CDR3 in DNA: TGTGCCAGCAGCCGGTACGGGACAGGGTACTCTGGGGCCAACGTCCTGACTTTC. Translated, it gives CASSRYGTGYSGANVLTF.

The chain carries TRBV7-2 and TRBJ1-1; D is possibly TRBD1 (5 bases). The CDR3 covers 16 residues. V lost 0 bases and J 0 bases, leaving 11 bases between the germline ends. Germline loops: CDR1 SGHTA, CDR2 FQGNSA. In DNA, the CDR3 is TGTGCCAGCAGCTTAGCGTCAGGGCCCTTGAACACTGAAGCTTTCTTT. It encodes CASSLASGPLNTEAFF.